The clone carrying this TCR beta chain was seen at least ten times. What it binds is unknown. The TCR library protocol was used to attach unique molecular identifiers. These identifiers were attached to individual cDNA molecules. TCRdb reanalysed the 5' RACE reads using MiXCR and keeps one entry per CDR3 protein. Of around 92,000 distinct CDR3 sequences in the sample, about 10% were seen once. This CDR3 has 17 residues. Trimming pared 2 bases from V and 6 bases from J, leaving 19 bases between. Germline loops: CDR1 SGHVS, CDR2 FNYEAQ. These data come from a study of early T cells in non-severe SARS-CoV-2 infection. Study information: Sequencing of unsorted whole blood was done on bulk RNA, leaving chains unpaired.

Study-wide results and caveats: Lookups in VDJdb leaned toward anti-spike CD8 responses and missed private and CD4 specificities.

The sequencing sample was made of whole blood. This clonotype originated in an adult who was a healthcare worker with PCR-confirmed SARS-CoV-2 infection or an uninfected control (not recorded which). The chain uses TRBV7-6 and TRBJ2-2; weak D call: TRBD2 (6 bases). The CDR3 protein is CASSLRGIPSDPGELFF. The CDR3 DNA is TGTGCCAGCAGCTTAAGGGGAATTCCTAGCGACCCCGGGGAGCTGTTTTTT.